Listed here are 24 T cell receptor beta chains from one sample, sequenced in a study of T cell responses to AZD1222 COVID-19 vaccine. The repertoire was sequenced with immunoSEQ multiplex PCR; TCRdb's copy has only in-frame clones and lacks some. This sample has 55,000 to 75,000 clones, with approximately 79% found just once. The starting material was peripheral blood, obtained on day 0 of MenACWY control vaccination. These receptors came from an adult in good health.

V and J are TRBV7-8 and TRBJ1-1; a weak D match, TRBD1 (6 bases). Germline V gene lookup returns CDR1 SGHVS and CDR2 FQNEAQ. CDR3 length: 18 residues. V lost 2 bases and J 0 bases, leaving 19 bases between the germline ends. This chain's CDR3 is CASSLSSGTGIMNTEAFF. CDR3 DNA sequence: TGTGCCAGCAGCTTATCGTCCGGCACAGGGATAATGAACACTGAAGCTTTCTTT. The variable domain in full, completed from reference TRBV7-8 and TRBJ1-1, reads GAGVSQSPRYKVAKRGQDVALRCDPISGHVSLFWYQQALGQGPEFLTYFQNEAQLDKSGLPSDRFFAERPEGSVSTLKIQRTQQEDSAVYLCASSLSSGTGIMNTEAFFGQGTRLTVV.

The genes are TRBV30 and TRBJ1-2; no clear D gene. CDR3 length equals 14 residues. Germline CDR1 is GTSNPN and CDR2 is SVGIG (reference sequence). V lost 0 bases, J lost 5 bases, and 13 bases lay in between. CDR3 residues: CAWSVRSAKYGYTF. The CDR3 nucleotides read TGTGCCTGGAGTGTAAGGTCAGCCAAATATGGCTACACCTTC.

This sequence joins TRBV5-4 and TRBJ2-1; no firm D call. This CDR3 region has 13 residues. Deletions cut 0 bases from V and 8 bases from J, with 9 bases between. CDR1 and CDR2 (germline): SGHNT, YYREEE (reference sequence). The DNA for the CDR3 is TGTGCCAGCAGCTTGGCATTGGACCATGAGCAGTTCTTC. Translation gives CASSLALDHEQFF.

This chain uses TRBV3-1 (or the pseudogene TRBV3-2) with TRBJ1-3; D not certain. The CDR3 spans 16 residues. Between the trimmed V and J ends, which lost 0 bases and 2 bases, there was a span of 11 bases. In germline, CDR1 is LGHDT, CDR2 YNNKEL (reference sequence). CDR3 DNA sequence: TGTGCCAGCAGCCAAGACCCCTTATGGACTGGAAACACCATATATTTT. As protein: CASSQDPLWTGNTIYF.

V usage is TRBV3-1 (or the pseudogene TRBV3-2) and J usage is TRBJ1-1, with 7 bases that match TRBD1. With V trimmed by 0 bases and J by 1 base, 5 bases remained unmatched. The CDR3 runs 16 residues. The V gene's germline CDR1 is LGHDT and CDR2 YNNKEL (reference sequence). DNA for the CDR3: TGTGCCAGCAGCCAAGATCTACAGGGGCAGAACACTGAAGCTTTCTTT. This encodes CASSQDLQGQNTEAFF.

This clone occurred a few times. This chain connects TRBV7-2 to TRBJ1-6; TRBD1 agrees at 7 bases. Looked up from germline, CDR1 is SGHTA and CDR2 is FQGNSA. The junction had 3 bases not matched to a gene; V was cut back by 5 bases and J by 5 bases. CDR3 length equals 14 residues. The CDR3 nucleotides are TGTGCCAGCAGCCCACAGGGGAATAATTCACCCCTCCACTTT. Translating it yields CASSPQGNNSPLHF. The variable domain in full, completed from reference TRBV7-2 and TRBJ1-6, reads GAGVSQSPSNKVTEKGKDVELRCDPISGHTALYWYRQSLGQGLEFLIYFQGNSAPDKSGLPSDRFSAERTGGSVSTLTIQRTQQEDSAVYLCASSPQGNNSPLHFGNGTRLTVT.

The CDR3 DNA follows: TGTGCCAGCAGTCCCCCGCAGGGGACGAGTTACATCTACGAGCAGTACTTC. Translation: CASSPPQGTSYIYEQYF. This chain links TRBV28 with TRBJ2-7; D perhaps matches TRBD1 (6 bases). The CDR3 spans 17 residues. From germline, CDR1 is MDHEN and CDR2 SYDVKM. With 5 bases removed from V and 3 bases from J, the gap between germline ends came to 23 bases.

This chain joins TRBV6-5 and TRBJ2-3; the D gene is possibly TRBD1 (6 bases). V was shortened by 8 bases and J by 7 bases, with 19 bases between the two germline ends. The V gene's germline CDR1 is MNHEY and CDR2 SVGAGI. This CDR3 is built from 14 residues. The CDR3 protein is CASSSRQVGNTQYF. The CDR3 coding sequence is TGTGCCAGCTCATCCCGACAGGTCGGGAATACGCAGTATTTT.

The rearrangement uses TRBV28 and TRBJ2-3; TRBD2 might be the D (6 bases). There are 17 residues in the CDR3. Germline V gives CDR1 MDHEN, CDR2 SYDVKM. Trimming cost V 2 bases and J 0 bases, with 15 bases left between them. CDR3 amino acids: CASSLDWEAASTDTQYF. The CDR3 region has the DNA TGTGCCAGCAGTTTAGATTGGGAGGCGGCGAGCACAGATACGCAGTATTTT.

The CDR3 sequence: CATTGQGAPNEQFF. CDR3 nucleotides: TGTGCCACGACCGGACAGGGGGCCCCAAATGAGCAGTTCTTC. The chain is built from TRBV5-6 and TRBJ2-1; 11 bases align to TRBD1. This CDR3 spans 14 amino acids. Germline values: CDR1 SGHDT, CDR2 YYEEEE. Trimming took 9 bases from V and 7 from J; bases not matched to a gene: 9. Full variable domain (outside the CDR3, taken from reference TRBV5-6 and TRBJ2-1): DAGVTQSPTHLIKTRGQQVTLRCSPKSGHDTVSWYQQALGQGPQFIFQYYEEEERQRGNFPDRFSGHQFPNYSSELNVNALLLGDSALYLCATTGQGAPNEQFFGPGTRLTVL.

This clone was picked up a small number of times. This chain joins TRBV19 and TRBJ2-1, with TRBD1 identical over 7 bases. Germline CDR1 LNHDA, CDR2 SQIVND (reference sequence). V dropped 3 bases and J dropped 5; count of bases not matched to a gene: 22. The CDR3 is made up of 20 amino acids. The chain's CDR3 is CASSIKGTVGTMGTNNEQFF. CDR3 DNA: TGTGCCAGTAGTATTAAGGGGACAGTGGGAACGATGGGAACTAACAATGAGCAGTTCTTC.

J is TRBJ1-5 and V is TRBV19, with D uncertain. Trimming shortened V by 7 bases and J by 4 bases, and 11 bases separated the two germline ends. CDR3 length equals 13 residues. CDR1 and CDR2 from the germline V gene are LNHDA and SQIVND (reference sequence). The chain's CDR3 is CASTTVLNQPQHF. DNA of the CDR3: TGTGCCAGTACTACAGTCCTGAATCAGCCCCAGCATTTT.

The chain combines TRBV19 with TRBJ1-5, with TRBD1 matching over 10 bases. The V gene's germline CDR1 is LNHDA and CDR2 SQIVND (reference sequence). V dropped 5 bases and J dropped 5; count of bases not matched to a gene: 0. The CDR3 contains 13 residues. The CDR3 here is CASSGTGDQPQHF. Written as DNA, the CDR3 is TGTGCCAGTAGTGGGACAGGGGATCAGCCCCAGCATTTT.

This clone has only a few counts. The chain joins TRBV27 to TRBJ1-5, with D possibly TRBD1 on 5 matching bases. Germline CDR1 reads MNHEY; CDR2 reads SMNVEV (reference sequence). The CDR3 spans 16 residues. Between the trimmed V and J ends, which lost 0 bases and 3 bases, there was a span of 12 bases. CDR3 protein: CASSLSSQGINQPQHF. The CDR3 DNA sequence: TGTGCCAGCAGTTTATCAAGTCAGGGCATCAATCAGCCCCAGCATTTT.

The chain recombines TRBV5-1 with TRBJ1-1, with TRBD1 matching over 7 bases. V shed 0 bases, J shed 3 bases, and the junction held 5 bases outside the gene matches. CDR3 size: 15 residues. Germline CDR1 is SGHRS and CDR2 is YFSETQ. The CDR3 loop reads CASSLGPTGYTEAFF. In DNA, the CDR3 is TGCGCCAGCAGCTTGGGGCCGACAGGGTACACTGAAGCTTTCTTT.

CDR3 sequence reads: CASSYSEVGEKLFF. CDR3 nucleotide sequence: TGTGCCAGCAGTTACTCGGAGGTCGGGGAAAAACTGTTTTTT. The chain carries TRBV6-6 and TRBJ1-4; no clear D. The CDR3 extends over 14 amino acids. The germline CDR1 and CDR2 sequences are MNHNY and SVGAGI (reference sequence). V lost 0 bases, J lost 8 bases, and 10 bases lay in between.

V usage is TRBV4-1 and J usage is TRBJ2-5; no firm D call. V was cut by 1 base and J by 7 bases, with 13 bases left in between. In germline, CDR1 is MGHRA, CDR2 YSYEKL. The CDR3 length is 14 residues. The CDR3 protein is CASSQAWLDATQYF. The CDR3 coding sequence is TGCGCCAGCAGCCAAGCCTGGCTAGACGCGACCCAGTACTTC.

This clone has only a few counts. This sequence joins TRBV5-6 and TRBJ2-3, with 8 bases lining up with TRBD1. Germline-derived CDR1 and CDR2 are SGHDT and YYEEEE. With V trimmed by 0 bases and J by 4 bases, 4 bases remained unmatched. The CDR3 has 15 amino acids. In DNA, the CDR3 is TGTGCCAGCAGCTTGGGGACAGGGAAGTCAGATACGCAGTATTTT. Its protein product is CASSLGTGKSDTQYF. Complete variable domain (other parts from reference TRBV5-6 and TRBJ2-3): DAGVTQSPTHLIKTRGQQVTLRCSPKSGHDTVSWYQQALGQGPQFIFQYYEEEERQRGNFPDRFSGHQFPNYSSELNVNALLLGDSALYLCASSLGTGKSDTQYFGPGTRLTVL.

This chain connects TRBV7-2 to TRBJ2-6; no clear D gene. Germline CDR1 reads SGHTA; CDR2 reads FQGNSA. The CDR3 is made up of 15 amino acids. V was clipped by 0 bases and J by 1 base, with 4 bases between them. The chain's CDR3 is CASSLARSGANVLTF. DNA of the CDR3: TGTGCCAGCAGCTTAGCAAGATCTGGGGCCAACGTCCTGACTTTC.

The rearrangement uses TRBV20-1 and TRBJ2-1; perhaps TRBD2 as D (5 bases). Trimming stripped 3 bases from V and 7 bases from J, with 7 bases between. CDR3 length: 11 residues. Germline V lookup: CDR1 DFQATT, CDR2 SNEGSKA (reference sequence). The CDR3 region has the DNA TGCAGTGCTAGTAGGGAGAATGAGCAGTTCTTC. This codes for CSASRENEQFF.

J is TRBJ2-7 and V is TRBV6-6; D remains ambiguous. Germline lookup yields CDR1 MNHNY and CDR2 SVGAGI (reference sequence). The CDR3 runs to 14 residues. V lost 4 bases, J lost 2 bases, and 12 bases lay in between. The chain's CDR3 is CASSFVQPPYEQYF. The DNA of the CDR3 is TGTGCCAGCAGTTTCGTGCAGCCTCCCTACGAGCAGTACTTC.

This chain links TRBV5-4 with TRBJ2-1, with D possibly being TRBD1 or TRBD2 (5 bases each). The CDR3 sequence is 17 residues long. Trimming removed 5 bases at V and 0 bases at J, with 18 bases between. Germline loops: CDR1 SGHNT, CDR2 YYREEE (reference sequence). The CDR3 bases are TGTGCCAGCAGTCGGGGCCTACAGTCCAGCTCCTACAATGAGCAGTTCTTC. Its translation: CASSRGLQSSSYNEQFF.

The chain recombines TRBV7-9 with TRBJ1-2; maybe TRBD1 (5 bases). Trimming took off 2 bases at V and 6 bases at J, with 10 bases between the two ends. Per the germline V gene, CDR1 is SEHNR and CDR2 is FQNEAQ (reference sequence). This CDR3 comprises 13 residues. The CDR3 loop reads CASSLSRGDGYTF. The DNA for the CDR3 is TGTGCCAGCAGCTTAAGCCGGGGGGATGGCTACACCTTC. Full variable domain (rest looked up from reference TRBV7-9 and TRBJ1-2): DTGVSQNPRHKITKRGQNVTFRCDPISEHNRLYWYRQTLGQGPEFLTYFQNEAQLEKSRLLSDRFSAERPKGSFSTLEIQRTEQGDSAMYLCASSLSRGDGYTFGSGTRLTVV.

The chain recombines TRBV7-6 with TRBJ2-5; D gene unclear. The CDR3 is 14 residues long. Germline-derived CDR1 and CDR2 are SGHVS and FNYEAQ. With 2 bases removed from V and 2 bases from J, the gap between germline ends came to 9 bases. The CDR3 DNA is TGTGCCAGCAGCTTAAGCACAGTTCAAGAGACCCAGTACTTC. It specifies CASSLSTVQETQYF.